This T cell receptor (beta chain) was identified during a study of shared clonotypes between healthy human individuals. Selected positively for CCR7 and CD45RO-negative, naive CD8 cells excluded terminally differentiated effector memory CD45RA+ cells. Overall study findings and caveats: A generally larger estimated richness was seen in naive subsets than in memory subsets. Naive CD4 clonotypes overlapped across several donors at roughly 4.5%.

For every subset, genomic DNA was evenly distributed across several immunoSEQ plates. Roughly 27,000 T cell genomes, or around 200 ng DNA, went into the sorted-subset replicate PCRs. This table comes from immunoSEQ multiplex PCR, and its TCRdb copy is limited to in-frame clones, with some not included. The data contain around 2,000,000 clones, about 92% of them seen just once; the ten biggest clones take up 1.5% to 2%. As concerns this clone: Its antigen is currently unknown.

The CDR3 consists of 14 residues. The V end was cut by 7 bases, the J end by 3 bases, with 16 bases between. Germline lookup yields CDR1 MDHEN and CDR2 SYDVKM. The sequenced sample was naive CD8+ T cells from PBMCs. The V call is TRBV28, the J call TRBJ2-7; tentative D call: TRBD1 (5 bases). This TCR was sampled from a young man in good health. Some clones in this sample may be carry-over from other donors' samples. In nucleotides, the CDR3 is TGTGCCAGCACCCAACGAGACAGCAACTACGAGCAGTACTTC. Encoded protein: CASTQRDSNYEQYF.